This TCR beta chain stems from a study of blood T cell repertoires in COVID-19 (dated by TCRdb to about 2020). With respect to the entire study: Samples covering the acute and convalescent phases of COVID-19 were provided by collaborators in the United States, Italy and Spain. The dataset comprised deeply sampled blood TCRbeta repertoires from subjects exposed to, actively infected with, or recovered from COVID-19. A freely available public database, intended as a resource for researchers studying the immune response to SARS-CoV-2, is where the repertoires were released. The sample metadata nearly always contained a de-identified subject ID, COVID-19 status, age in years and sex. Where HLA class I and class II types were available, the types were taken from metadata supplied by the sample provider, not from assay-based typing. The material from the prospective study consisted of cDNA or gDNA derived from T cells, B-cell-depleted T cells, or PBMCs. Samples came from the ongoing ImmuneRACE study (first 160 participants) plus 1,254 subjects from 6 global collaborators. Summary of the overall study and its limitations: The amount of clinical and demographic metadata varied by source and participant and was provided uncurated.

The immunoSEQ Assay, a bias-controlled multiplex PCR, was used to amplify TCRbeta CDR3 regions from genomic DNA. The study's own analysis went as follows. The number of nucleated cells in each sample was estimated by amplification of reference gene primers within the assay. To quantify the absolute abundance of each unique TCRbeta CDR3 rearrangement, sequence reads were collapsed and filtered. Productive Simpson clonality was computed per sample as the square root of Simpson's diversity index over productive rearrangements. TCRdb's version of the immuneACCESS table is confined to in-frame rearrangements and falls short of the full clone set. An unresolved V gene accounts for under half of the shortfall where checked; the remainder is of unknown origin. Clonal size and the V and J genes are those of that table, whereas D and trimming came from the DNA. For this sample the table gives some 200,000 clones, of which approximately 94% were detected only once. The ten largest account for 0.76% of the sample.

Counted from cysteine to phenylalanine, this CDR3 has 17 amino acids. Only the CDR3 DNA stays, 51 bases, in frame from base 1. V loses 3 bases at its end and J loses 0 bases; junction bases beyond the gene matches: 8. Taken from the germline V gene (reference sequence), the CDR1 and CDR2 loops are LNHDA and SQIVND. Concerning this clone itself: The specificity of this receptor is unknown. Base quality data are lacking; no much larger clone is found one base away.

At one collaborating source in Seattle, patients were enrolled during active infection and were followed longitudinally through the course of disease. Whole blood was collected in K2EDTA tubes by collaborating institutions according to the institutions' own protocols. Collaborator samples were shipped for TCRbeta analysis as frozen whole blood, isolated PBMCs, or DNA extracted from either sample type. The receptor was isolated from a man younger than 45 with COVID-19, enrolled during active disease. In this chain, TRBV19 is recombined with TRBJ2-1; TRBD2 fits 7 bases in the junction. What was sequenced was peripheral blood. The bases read TGTGCCAGTAGTATGATCCTAGCGGTTAACTCCTACAATGAGCAGTTCTTC. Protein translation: CASSMILAVNSYNEQFF.